Below are 5 T cell receptor beta chains sequenced from a single sample in a study of beta chain features in type 1 diabetes. Sequencing targeted expressed TCRB transcripts, as all isolated RNA had been reverse transcribed. Profiled with immunoSEQ multiplex PCR; TCRdb holds only in-frame clones, not every one. The sample has 70,000 to 90,000 clones, around 32% seen once. The sequenced sample consisted of stem cell memory CD4+ T cells from blood. The receptors were gathered from a young woman in good health.

This clone was counted a few times. The chain carries TRBV7-9 and TRBJ2-1, with 14 bases matching TRBD2. The CDR3 totals 15 residues. J lost 9 bases, V lost 4 bases, and 5 bases had no gene match. Germline V gene data show CDR1 as SEHNR and CDR2 as FQNEAQ (reference sequence). The CDR3 reads CASSSRLAGGAEQFF. The CDR3 DNA reads TGTGCCAGCAGCTCGCGACTAGCGGGGGGGGCTGAGCAGTTCTTC.

This clone came up many times. The chain is built from TRBV11-2 and TRBJ2-1, with unresolved D. There are 13 residues in the CDR3. Looked up from germline, CDR1 is SGHAT and CDR2 is FQNNGV. The V gene lost 1 base and the J gene lost 5 bases, with 6 bases spanning the gap. In nucleotides, the CDR3 is TGTGCCAGCAGCTTAGGGCGGAACAATGAGCAGTTCTTC. It encodes CASSLGRNNEQFF.

The rearrangement joins TRBV21-1 to TRBJ2-1; whether TRBD2, the table's D call, matches the DNA was not checked. TRBV21-1 is designated a pseudogene. This CDR3 spans 14 amino acids. Here the CDR3 DNA reads TGTGCCAGCAGCAGAAGACCAGAGGATAATGAGCAGTTCTTC. Translated, it gives CASSRRPEDNEQFF.

This chain uses TRBV4-3 with TRBJ2-1, with 10 bases lining up with TRBD1. From germline, CDR1 is LGHNA and CDR2 YSLEER. With 2 bases clipped from V and 6 bases from J, the junction kept 4 bases outside the gene matches. The CDR3 is 15 residues long. The CDR3 protein is CASSQPGQGSNEQFF. CDR3 bases: TGCGCCAGCAGCCAACCGGGACAGGGGAGCAATGAGCAGTTCTTC.

This clone was counted a few times. V is TRBV5-4 and J is TRBJ1-1; 9 bases line up with TRBD1. Looked up from germline, CDR1 is SGHNT and CDR2 is YYREEE (reference sequence). J was trimmed by 7 bases and V by 3 bases; bases with no gene match: 7. This CDR3 has 14 residues. CDR3 nucleotides: TGTGCCAGCAGCTACCGGGACAGGGCCAGTGAAGCTTTCTTT. Its translation is CASSYRDRASEAFF.